Listed below are T cell receptor beta chains from one sample, sequenced in a study of CD8+CD57+ T cells in acquired aplastic anemia. TCRdb reprocessed the reads with MiXCR, giving one entry per CDR3 protein. Altogether around 200,000 distinct CDR3 sequences are present, 65% being singletons, with the ten largest covering roughly three fifths. What was sequenced was sorted CD4+, CD8+, or CD8+CD57+ T cells (not recorded which) from PBMCs. The receptors derive from a human donor with aplastic anemia. Each CDR3 is given with its conserved first and last residue. Fields, in order: V gene, D gene, clone size, J gene, CDR3 protein, CDR3 DNA. The D gene is left open where the match is weak. Where a row states a size, it is once, few, many or the class of an expanded clone; other rows omit it.

TRBV7-2	-	once	TRBJ2-4	CASSFSERLAKNIQYF	TGTGCCAGCAGCTTCAGCGAGCGTCTAGCCAAAAACATTCAGTACTTC
TRBV15	TRBD2	-	TRBJ2-3	CATSRLPTSGGSTDTQYF	TGTGCCACCAGCAGGCTCCCGACTAGCGGGGGTAGCACAGATACGCAGTATTTT
TRBV7-3	-	-	TRBJ2-2	CASSFQGQELFF	TGTGCCAGCAGCTTTCAGGGCCAAGAGCTGTTTTTT
TRBV7-9	TRBD1	-	TRBJ1-1	CASSGGDRANTEAFF	TGTGCCAGCAGCGGTGGGGACAGGGCGAACACTGAAGCTTTCTTT
TRBV29-1	-	-	TRBJ2-7	CSVEEVQGDEQYF	TGCAGCGTCGAAGAGGTACAGGGTGACGAGCAGTACTTC
TRBV20-1	-	-	TRBJ1-5	CSARQGLEPQHF	TGCAGTGCTAGGCAGGGCCTGGAGCCCCAGCATTTT
TRBV2	-	-	TRBJ1-4	CASTEDANEKLFF	TGTGCCAGCACGGAGGATGCTAATGAAAAACTGTTTTTT
TRBV4-2	-	-	TRBJ2-7	CASSQDAGYYEQYF	TGTGCCAGCAGCCAAGATGCCGGATACTACGAGCAGTACTTC
TRBV12-3/TRBV12-4	-	-	TRBJ2-2	CASSLGGPTGELFF	TGTGCCAGCAGTTTAGGGGGGCCCACCGGGGAGCTGTTTTTT
TRBV19	-	-	TRBJ1-2	CASSIVGYGYTF	TGTGCCAGTAGTATAGTAGGGTATGGCTACACCTTC
TRBV7-8	-	-	TRBJ2-2	CASSLGFADSLGELFF	TGTGCCAGCAGCTTAGGGTTTGCTGATTCTCTCGGGGAGCTGTTTTTT
TRBV10-3	TRBD1	-	TRBJ2-7	CAIRQGDSYEQYF	TGTGCCATCAGGCAAGGGGACAGCTACGAGCAGTACTTC
TRBV24-1	-	-	TRBJ2-1	CATSDLQYNEQFF	TGTGCCACCAGTGATCTCCAGTACAATGAGCAGTTCTTC
TRBV7-2	-	-	TRBJ2-7	CASSLLFGLYF	TGTGCCAGCAGCTTACTTTTCGGCTTGTACTTC